Below, 21 T cell receptor beta chains from the same sample are listed, as sequenced in a study of OX40 agonist ivuxolimab in advanced cancers. Libraries were prepared by immunoSEQ multiplex PCR; TCRdb keeps only in-frame clonotypes and omits some of them. The data hold 60,000 to 75,000 clones, with nearly 90% observed a single time. Sequencing used CD4+ or CD8+ T cells sorted from blood, obtained in a trial of the OX40 agonist ivuxolimab. The receptors derive from an adult with an advanced solid tumor such as melanoma, head and neck, liver or kidney cancer.

V gene TRBV19 combines with J gene TRBJ1-1; the D gene is possibly TRBD1 (6 bases). Germline V gene sequence: CDR1 LNHDA, CDR2 SQIVND (reference sequence). V was shortened by 6 bases and J by 1 base, with 15 bases between the two germline ends. This CDR3 has 15 amino acids. CDR3 in DNA: TGTGCCAGTAGGGACGGGACAAGCGCGAACACTGAAGCTTTCTTT. Translated: CASRDGTSANTEAFF.

V usage is TRBV7-9 and J usage is TRBJ1-2, with 7 positions matching TRBD1. This CDR3 region has 14 residues. Germline-derived CDR1 and CDR2 are SEHNR and FQNEAQ (reference sequence). The trim removed 5 bases at V and 4 bases at J, leaving 7 bases unmatched. The CDR3 DNA sequence: TGTGCCAGCAGCCTCGACAGGGCTGGCTATGGCTACACCTTC. This encodes CASSLDRAGYGYTF.

The sample holds one count of this clone. The chain has TRBV19 and TRBJ2-2, with TRBD1 matching 11 bases. The trim removed 1 base at V and 4 bases at J, leaving 2 bases unmatched. CDR1 is LNHDA, CDR2 SQIVND, per germline (reference sequence). This CDR3 region has 16 residues. CDR3 amino acids: CASSIVGTGGTGELFF. In DNA form, the CDR3 reads TGTGCCAGTAGTATAGTAGGGACAGGGGGCACCGGGGAGCTGTTTTTT.

CDR3 protein: CATTRDRGTEAFF. CDR3 coding DNA: TGTGCCACAACGAGGGACAGGGGCACTGAAGCTTTCTTT. The gene calls are TRBV6-5 and TRBJ1-1, with TRBD1 matching 10 bases. Germline lookup yields CDR1 MNHEY and CDR2 SVGAGI. Losses at the gene ends were 10 bases for V and 4 bases for J; bases not matched to a gene: 6. The CDR3 loop spans 13 amino acids.

This clone was seen only once. As DNA, the CDR3 is TGTGCCAGCAGCCAGGGGACAGGGGGCTCGCCCGGGGAGCTGTTTTTT. Amino acid sequence: CASSQGTGGSPGELFF. The genes are TRBV14 and TRBJ2-2, with 12 bases aligning to TRBD1. This CDR3 has 16 residues. Germline V gene sequence: CDR1 SGHDN, CDR2 FVKESK. V trimming: 3 bases; J trimming: 6 bases; junction bases outside the gene matches: 5.

This sequence joins TRBV4-3 and TRBJ2-3; D is perhaps TRBD2 (7 bases). The CDR3 length is 16 residues. Trimming removed 0 bases from V and 6 bases from J, with 16 bases in between. Germline assignment: CDR1 LGHNA and CDR2 YSLEER. The CDR3 reads CASSQDGGGSGDTQYF. DNA of the CDR3: TGCGCCAGCAGCCAAGATGGGGGCGGGAGTGGGGATACGCAGTATTTT.

This sequence joins TRBV4-1 and TRBJ2-5; D gene ambiguous. The V end lost 1 base, the J end lost 5 bases, and 8 bases lay between the germline ends. This CDR3 is built from 13 residues. Germline V gene lookup returns CDR1 MGHRA and CDR2 YSYEKL. The CDR3 reads CASSQVFLETQYF. The CDR3 region has the DNA TGCGCCAGCAGCCAAGTCTTTCTCGAGACCCAGTACTTC.

The chain couples TRBV10-3 to TRBJ2-2; 10 nucleotides agree with TRBD1. CDR3 size: 15 residues. Trimming cost V 6 bases and J 3 bases; bases outside gene matches: 4. Germline V lookup: CDR1 ENHRY, CDR2 SYGVKD. The CDR3 spells CAIRAGTGDTGELFF. The CDR3, as DNA: TGTGCCATCAGAGCCGGGACAGGGGACACCGGGGAGCTGTTTTTT.

The rearrangement uses TRBV19 and TRBJ2-5, with 9 bases lining up with TRBD1. CDR1 LNHDA and CDR2 SQIVND come from the germline V gene (reference sequence). The CDR3 runs 16 residues. V was pared by 6 bases and J by 5 bases, with 13 bases of the junction left unmatched. This CDR3 is CASSRTTGGLTETQYF. The CDR3 DNA follows: TGTGCCAGTAGCAGAACGACAGGGGGGCTTACGGAGACCCAGTACTTC.

The chain has TRBV6-5 and TRBJ2-5, with D possibly TRBD1 on 6 matching bases. In germline, CDR1 is MNHEY, CDR2 SVGAGI. The CDR3 is 15 amino acids. V lost 4 bases, J lost 4 bases, and 16 bases lay in between. CDR3 protein: CASSSFQGHRETQYF. Here the CDR3 DNA reads TGTGCCAGCAGTTCATTCCAGGGGCACAGAGAGACCCAGTACTTC.

CDR3 loop: CASNPTGLNTEAFF. CDR3 DNA sequence: TGTGCCAGCAACCCGACAGGGTTGAACACTGAAGCTTTCTTT. The V gene is TRBV6-5, the J gene TRBJ1-1; the match to TRBD1 covers 7 bases. This CDR3 spans 14 amino acids. V was clipped by 7 bases and J by 0 bases; unmatched bases: 5. The V gene's germline CDR1 is MNHEY and CDR2 SVGAGI.

This clone was picked up one time. This chain uses TRBV5-1 with TRBJ1-2; no clear D. The CDR3 is 14 residues long. Germline values: CDR1 SGHRS, CDR2 YFSETQ. Trimming took off 1 base at V and 3 bases at J, with 10 bases between the two ends. CDR3 loop: CASSLSGSDYGYTF. The CDR3 DNA reads TGCGCCAGCAGCTTGTCGGGGTCAGACTATGGCTACACCTTC.

This chain uses TRBV5-4 with TRBJ2-3; the match to TRBD1 covers 7 bases. The length of the CDR3 is 14 residues. The V and J ends lost 5 bases and 0 bases, in that order; junction bases with no gene match: 3. Per germline, CDR1 SGHNT and CDR2 YYREEE (reference sequence). CDR3 sequence reads: CASRGTASTDTQYF. CDR3 bases: TGTGCCAGCAGAGGGACAGCTAGCACAGATACGCAGTATTTT.

V is TRBV14 and J is TRBJ2-3; 12 nucleotides agree with TRBD2. CDR3 size: 16 residues. Germline CDR1 SGHDN, CDR2 FVKESK. Trimming took 5 bases from V and 3 from J; bases not matched to a gene: 6. CDR3 sequence: CASSSGGTSGTDTQYF. In DNA form, the CDR3 reads TGTGCCAGCAGCTCCGGAGGGACTAGCGGGACAGATACGCAGTATTTT.

CDR3 amino acids: CASSGPGQGLGNEQFF. CDR3 nucleotides: TGCGCCAGCAGTGGTCCAGGACAGGGCTTGGGCAATGAGCAGTTCTTC. The chain joins TRBV10-1 to TRBJ2-1, with 8 nucleotides matching TRBD1. The germline V gene has CDR1 WNHNN and CDR2 SYGVQD (reference sequence). The CDR3 spans 16 residues. J was trimmed by 6 bases and V by 4 bases; bases with no gene match: 11.

This clone appeared a single time. The rearrangement uses TRBV4-1 and TRBJ2-1, with 9 positions matching TRBD2. Germline CDR1 MGHRA, CDR2 YSYEKL. This CDR3 contains 16 residues. The V gene end was trimmed by 4 bases and the J gene end by 4 bases; junction bases not matched to a gene: 8. The CDR3 nucleotides read TGCGCCAGCAGCCCAATTCAGACTAGCGGATACAATGAGCAGTTCTTC. This sequence encodes CASSPIQTSGYNEQFF.

The chain uses TRBV30 and TRBJ1-5; D gene uncertain. V was clipped by 1 base and J by 7 bases, with 11 bases between them. Germline V gene sequence: CDR1 GTSNPN, CDR2 SVGIG (reference sequence). The length of the CDR3 is 13 residues. The CDR3 nucleotides are TGTGCCTGGAGTGGGGCGCAGAGCCAGCCCCAGCATTTT. Translation: CAWSGAQSQPQHF.

Relative to its sample, this clone is medium-sized. V and J are TRBV7-9 and TRBJ2-3; D gene unclear. From germline, CDR1 is SEHNR and CDR2 FQNEAQ (reference sequence). Trimming removed 0 bases at V and 2 bases at J, with 6 bases between. This CDR3 has 14 amino acids. In DNA, the CDR3 is TGTGCCAGCAGCTTAGCGCAGTTCACAGATACGCAGTATTTT. It yields the protein CASSLAQFTDTQYF.

The rearrangement joins TRBV10-3 to TRBJ2-1; TRBD2 agrees at 9 bases. The CDR3 extends over 14 amino acids. The V and J ends lost 2 bases and 5 bases, in that order; junction bases with no gene match: 1. CDR1 ENHRY and CDR2 SYGVKD come from the germline V gene. This CDR3 is CAISEAGGNNEQFF. As DNA, the CDR3 is TGTGCCATCAGTGAGGCGGGGGGGAACAATGAGCAGTTCTTC.

The sample holds a few counts of this clone. In nucleotides, the CDR3 is TGTGCCTGGAGTGGAACTAGCGGGAGGGCCCTAAATGAGCAGTTCTTC. The encoded protein is CAWSGTSGRALNEQFF. The genes are TRBV30 and TRBJ2-1; 13 bases agree with TRBD2. The trim removed 1 base at V and 7 bases at J, leaving 7 bases unmatched. This CDR3 comprises 16 residues. CDR1 and CDR2 (germline): GTSNPN, SVGIG (reference sequence).

This chain connects TRBV5-1 to TRBJ1-6; D not certain. The CDR3 has 13 residues. The germline gives CDR1 SGHRS, CDR2 YFSETQ. Deletions cut 0 bases from V and 7 bases from J, with 5 bases between. The CDR3 loop is CASSLVTNSPLHF. CDR3 bases: TGCGCCAGCAGCTTGGTTACCAATTCACCCCTCCACTTT.